Many counts were recorded for the clone carrying this T cell receptor (beta chain). Its antigen is as yet unknown. These data come from a study of T-cell memory formation after mild COVID-19. Study summary: TCR clustering was largely donor specific.

Whole-study findings and limits: SARS-CoV-2 specificity of second-wave clones peaking day 37 was unconfirmed. Mainly CM and EM harbored the contracting CD4+ clones; mainly EMRA harbored the CD8+ ones.

Trimming stripped 0 bases from V and 5 bases from J, with 6 bases between. CDR1 is SGHRS, CDR2 YFSETQ, per germline. The CDR3 has 13 amino acids. Sample barcodes and UMIs were carried by the TCR alpha and TCR beta cDNA libraries that 5'RACE generated with constant-segment primers. TCRdb re-called the 5' RACE reads with MiXCR, one entry per CDR3 protein. The sample records roughly 400,000 distinct CDR3 sequences, 16% being singletons. The sequenced sample consisted of PBMCs or a T cell subset sorted from them (not recorded which). The chain has TRBV5-1 and TRBJ2-1; the D gene could be TRBD1 or TRBD2 (5 bases each). The origin of this receptor is a man aged 18 to 35 who had mild COVID-19 (a few samples of this study predate the infection). Cell type and time point are not known. CDR3 nucleotides: TGCGCCAGCAGCTTGGGGGACCACAATGAGCAGTTCTTC. Translated: CASSLGDHNEQFF.